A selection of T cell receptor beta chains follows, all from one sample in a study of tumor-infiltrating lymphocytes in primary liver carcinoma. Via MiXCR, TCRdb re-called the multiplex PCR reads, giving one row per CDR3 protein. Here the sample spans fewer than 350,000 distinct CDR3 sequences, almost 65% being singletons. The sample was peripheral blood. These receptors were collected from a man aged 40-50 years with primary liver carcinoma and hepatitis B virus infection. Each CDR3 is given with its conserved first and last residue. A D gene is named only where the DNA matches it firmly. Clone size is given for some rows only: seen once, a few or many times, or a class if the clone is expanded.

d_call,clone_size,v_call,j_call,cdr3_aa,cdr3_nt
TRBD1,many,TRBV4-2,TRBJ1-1,CASSQGQGEDTEAFF,TGTGCCAGCAGCCAAGGACAGGGGGAGGACACTGAAGCTTTCTTT
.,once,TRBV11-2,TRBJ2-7,CASGLSVEGDSYEQYF,TGTGCCAGCGGCTTAAGTGTGGAGGGTGACTCCTACGAGCAATACTTC
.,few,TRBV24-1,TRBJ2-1,CATSEDSGRNEQFF,TGTGCCACCAGTGAGGATTCAGGGAGGAATGAGCAGTTCTTC
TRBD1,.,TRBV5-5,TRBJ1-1,CASSFFGGTGVRGTEAFF,TGCGCCAGCAGCTTTTTCGGTGGGACAGGGGTTCGGGGCACTGAAGCTTTCTTT
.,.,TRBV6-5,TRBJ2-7,CASSYSTGTSYEQYF,TGTGCCAGCAGTTACTCTACCGGGACTTCCTACGAGCAGTACTTC
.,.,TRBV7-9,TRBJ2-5,CANTYGETQYF,TGTGCCAACACATATGGGGAGACCCAGTACTTC
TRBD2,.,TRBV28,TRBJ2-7,CASRLAGPYEQYF,TGTGCCAGCAGGCTAGCGGGCCCCTACGAGCAGTACTTC
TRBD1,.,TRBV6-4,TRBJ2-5,CASSFPRQGGHQETQYF,TGTGCCAGCAGTTTCCCACGACAGGGTGGGCACCAAGAGACCCAGTACTTC
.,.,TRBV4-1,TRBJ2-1,CASSQVLRQGSYNEQFF,TGCGCCAGCAGCCAAGTTCTCCGCCAAGGATCTTACAATGAGCAGTTCTTC
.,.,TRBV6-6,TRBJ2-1,CASTKHSGRSSYSEQFF,TGTGCCAGCACCAAACATAGCGGCAGAAGCTCCTACAGTGAGCAGTTCTTC
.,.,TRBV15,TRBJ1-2,CATSRGEGRSSGYTF,TGTGCCACCAGCAGAGGCGAGGGTAGGTCCAGTGGCTACACCTTC
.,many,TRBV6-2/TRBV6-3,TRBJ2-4,CASSWSGQTNIQYF,TGTGCCAGCAGTTGGTCAGGGCAAACAAACATTCAGTACTTC
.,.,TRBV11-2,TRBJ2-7,CASSLGPKLTYGQYF,TGTGCCAGCAGTTTAGGTCCTAAGCTAACCTACGGGCAGTACTTC
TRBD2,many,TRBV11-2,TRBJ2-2,CASSTGTTTGELFF,TGTGCCAGCAGCACCGGGACTACCACCGGGGAGCTGTTTTTT
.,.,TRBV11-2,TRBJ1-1,CDSRASVVNTEAFF,TGTGACAGCAGGGCCTCGGTTGTGAACACTGAAGCTTTCTTT
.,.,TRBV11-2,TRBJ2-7,CASSLVYSYEQYF,TGTGCCAGCAGCTTAGTGTACAGCTACGAGCAGTATTTC
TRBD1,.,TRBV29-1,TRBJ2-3,CSVDERTGGSGTDTQYF,TGCAGCGTTGATGAGAGGACAGGGGGGTCCGGCACAGATACGCAGTATTTT